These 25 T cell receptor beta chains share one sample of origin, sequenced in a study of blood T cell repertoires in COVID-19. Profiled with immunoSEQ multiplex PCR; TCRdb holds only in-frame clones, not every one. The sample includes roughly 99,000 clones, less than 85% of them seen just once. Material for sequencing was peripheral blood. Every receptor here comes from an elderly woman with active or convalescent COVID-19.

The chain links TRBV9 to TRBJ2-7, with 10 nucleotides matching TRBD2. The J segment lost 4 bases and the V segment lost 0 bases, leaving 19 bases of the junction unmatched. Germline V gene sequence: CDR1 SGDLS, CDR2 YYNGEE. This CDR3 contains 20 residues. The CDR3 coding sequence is TGTGCCAGCAGCGTAGCTCGACGGGAGGTAAGCGGGAGGGGGAGTTACGAGCAGTACTTC. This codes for CASSVARREVSGRGSYEQYF.

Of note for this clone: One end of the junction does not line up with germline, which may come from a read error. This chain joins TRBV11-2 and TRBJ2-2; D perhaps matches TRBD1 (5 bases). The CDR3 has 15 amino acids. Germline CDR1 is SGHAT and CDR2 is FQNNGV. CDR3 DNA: TGTGCCAGCAGCTTAGGGACATGGAACGCCGGGGAGCTGTTTTTT. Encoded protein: CASSLGTWNAGELFF. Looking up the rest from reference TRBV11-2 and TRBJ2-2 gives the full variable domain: EAGVAQSPRYKIIEKRQSVAFWCNPISGHATLYWYQQILGQGPKLLIQFQNNGVVDDSQLPKDRFSAERLKGVDSTLKIQPAKLEDSAVYLCASSLGTWNAGELFFGEGSRLTVL.

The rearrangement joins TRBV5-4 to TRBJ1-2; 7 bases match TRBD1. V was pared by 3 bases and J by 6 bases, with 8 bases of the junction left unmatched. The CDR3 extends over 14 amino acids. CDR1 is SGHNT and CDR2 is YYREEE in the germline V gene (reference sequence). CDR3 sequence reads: CASSSYRDRDGYTF. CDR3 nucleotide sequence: TGTGCCAGCAGCTCTTACCGGGACAGAGATGGCTACACCTTC.

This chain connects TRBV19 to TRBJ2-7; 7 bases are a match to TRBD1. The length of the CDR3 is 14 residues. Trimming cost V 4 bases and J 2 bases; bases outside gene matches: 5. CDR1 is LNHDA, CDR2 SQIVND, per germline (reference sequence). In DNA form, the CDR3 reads TGTGCCAGTAGTACAGTTCAGGGGGCCTACGAGCAGTACTTC. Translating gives CASSTVQGAYEQYF.

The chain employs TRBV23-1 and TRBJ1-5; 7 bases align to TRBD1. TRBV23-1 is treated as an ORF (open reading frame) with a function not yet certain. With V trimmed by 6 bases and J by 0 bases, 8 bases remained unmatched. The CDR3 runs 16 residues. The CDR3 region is CASSQIQGYSNQPQHF. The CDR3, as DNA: TGCGCCAGCAGCCAGATACAGGGGTATAGCAATCAGCCCCAGCATTTT.

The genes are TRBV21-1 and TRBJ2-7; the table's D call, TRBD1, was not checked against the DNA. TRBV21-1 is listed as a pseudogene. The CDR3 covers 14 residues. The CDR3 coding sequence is TGTGCCAGCAGCTCGCTACAGGGTTCCTACGAGCAGTACTTC. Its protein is CASSSLQGSYEQYF.

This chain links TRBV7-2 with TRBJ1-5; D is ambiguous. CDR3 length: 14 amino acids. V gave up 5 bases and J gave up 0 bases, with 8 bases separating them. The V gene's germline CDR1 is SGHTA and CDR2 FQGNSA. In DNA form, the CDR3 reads TGTGCCAGCAGCACACAGCATAGCAATCAGCCCCAGCATTTT. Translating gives CASSTQHSNQPQHF.

The CDR3 sequence is CASSLTGQLRTEAFF. CDR3 nucleotides: TGTGCCAGCAGTTTAACAGGCCAGCTAAGAACTGAAGCTTTCTTT. The chain uses TRBV28 and TRBJ1-1, with D maybe TRBD1 (5 bases). Trimming removed 2 bases at V and 5 bases at J, with 15 bases between. The length of the CDR3 is 15 residues. Germline CDR1 and CDR2: MDHEN and SYDVKM.

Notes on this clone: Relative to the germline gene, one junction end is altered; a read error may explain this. The CDR3 coding sequence is TGTGCCAGCAGCTCCCGGGACAGTGAAGCTTTCTTT. Protein: CASSSRDSEAFF. The V and J genes are TRBV5-1 and TRBJ1-1, with TRBD1 matching 7 bases. The CDR3 is made up of 12 amino acids. Germline V gene sequence: CDR1 SGHRS, CDR2 YFSETQ.

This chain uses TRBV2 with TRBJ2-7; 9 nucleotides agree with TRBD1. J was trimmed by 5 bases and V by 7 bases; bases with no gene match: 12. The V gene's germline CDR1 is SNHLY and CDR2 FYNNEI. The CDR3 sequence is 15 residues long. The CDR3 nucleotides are TGTGCCAGCACCCCACCCCGCGACAGGGGGGACGAGCAGTACTTC. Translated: CASTPPRDRGDEQYF.

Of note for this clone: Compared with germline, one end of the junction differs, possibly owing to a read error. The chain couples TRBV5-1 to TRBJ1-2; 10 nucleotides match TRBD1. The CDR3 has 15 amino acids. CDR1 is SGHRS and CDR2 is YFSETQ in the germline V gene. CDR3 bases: TGTGCCAGCAGCTTGGTGGGACAGGGGAGCCATGGCTACACCTTC. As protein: CASSLVGQGSHGYTF.

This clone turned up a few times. CDR3 sequence (DNA): TGTGCCAGCTCACCACTGGTAGGGGACGAGCAGTACTTC. Residues: CASSPLVGDEQYF. The chain joins TRBV18 to TRBJ2-7; TRBD1 is a possible D gene (5 bases). CDR1 and CDR2 (germline): KGHSH, LQKENI. The CDR3 runs to 13 residues. V was shortened by 1 base and J by 5 bases, with 9 bases between the two germline ends.

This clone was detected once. The CDR3 DNA sequence: TGTGCCAGCAGCTTTCGGACAGGGTTGACCTACAATGAGCAGTTCTTC. This encodes CASSFRTGLTYNEQFF. The rearrangement links TRBV5-6 to TRBJ2-1; 8 bases fit TRBD1. J gave up 2 bases and V 2 bases, and 6 bases lay outside the gene matches. Germline V gene data show CDR1 as SGHDT and CDR2 as YYEEEE. This CDR3 contains 16 residues.

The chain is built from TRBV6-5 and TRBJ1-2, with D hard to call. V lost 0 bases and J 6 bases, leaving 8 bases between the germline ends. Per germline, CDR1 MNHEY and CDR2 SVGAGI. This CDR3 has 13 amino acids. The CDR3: CASSYSRNHGYTF. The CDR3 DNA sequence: TGTGCCAGCAGTTACTCGAGGAATCATGGCTACACCTTC.

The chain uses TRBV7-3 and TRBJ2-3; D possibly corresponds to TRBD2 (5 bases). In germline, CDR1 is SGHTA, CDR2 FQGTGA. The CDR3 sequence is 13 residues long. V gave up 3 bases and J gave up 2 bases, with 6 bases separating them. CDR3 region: CASSFGDTDTQYF. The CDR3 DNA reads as TGTGCCAGCAGCTTCGGGGACACAGATACGCAGTATTTT.

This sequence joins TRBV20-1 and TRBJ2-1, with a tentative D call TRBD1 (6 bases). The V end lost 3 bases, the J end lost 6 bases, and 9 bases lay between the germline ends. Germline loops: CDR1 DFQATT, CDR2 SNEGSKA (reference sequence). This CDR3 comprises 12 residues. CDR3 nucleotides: TGCAGTGCTAGTCAACAGGGCAATGAGCAGTTCTTC. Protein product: CSASQQGNEQFF.

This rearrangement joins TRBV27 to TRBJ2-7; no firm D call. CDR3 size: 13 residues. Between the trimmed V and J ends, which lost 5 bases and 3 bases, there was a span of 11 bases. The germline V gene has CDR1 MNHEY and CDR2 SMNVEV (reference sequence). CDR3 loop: CASSTFRFYEQYF. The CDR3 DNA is TGTGCCAGCAGTACCTTTAGATTCTACGAGCAGTACTTC.

The CDR3 sequence: CASSYDGREADTQYF. The CDR3 bases are TGTGCCAGCAGTTACGACGGGAGGGAGGCGGATACGCAGTATTTT. The V gene is TRBV6-5, the J gene TRBJ2-3, with 8 bases that match TRBD2. J lost 6 bases, V lost 2 bases, and 7 bases had no gene match. There are 15 residues in the CDR3. Germline V gives CDR1 MNHEY, CDR2 SVGAGI.

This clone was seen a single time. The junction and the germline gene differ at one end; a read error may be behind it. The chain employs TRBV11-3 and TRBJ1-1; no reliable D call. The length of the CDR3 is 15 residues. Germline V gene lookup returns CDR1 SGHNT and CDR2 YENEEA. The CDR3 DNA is TGTGCCAGCAGCTTGGCAGCTGGCGGGTACACTGAAACTTTCTTT. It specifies CASSLAAGGYTETFF.

The CDR3, as DNA: TGTGCCATCAGCCCCACCCGGGACTTCACCTACGAGCAGTACTTC. It translates to CAISPTRDFTYEQYF. This sequence joins TRBV10-3 and TRBJ2-7; TRBD2 is a possible D gene (6 bases). The V gene lost 6 bases and the J gene lost 2 bases, with 17 bases spanning the gap. This CDR3 comprises 15 residues. The germline gives CDR1 ENHRY, CDR2 SYGVKD.

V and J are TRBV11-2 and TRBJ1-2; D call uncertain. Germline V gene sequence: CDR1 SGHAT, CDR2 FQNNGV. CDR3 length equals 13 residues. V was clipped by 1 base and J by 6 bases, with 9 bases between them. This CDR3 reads CASSLGWAHGYTF. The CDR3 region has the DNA TGTGCCAGCAGCTTAGGATGGGCCCATGGCTACACCTTC.

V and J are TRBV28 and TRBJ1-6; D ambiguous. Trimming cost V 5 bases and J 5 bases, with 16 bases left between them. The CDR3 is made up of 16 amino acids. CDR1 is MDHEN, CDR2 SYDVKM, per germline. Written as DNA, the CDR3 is TGTGCCAGCAGTCTTTCGGTCCAAGAGCATAATTCACCCCTCCACTTT. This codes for CASSLSVQEHNSPLHF.

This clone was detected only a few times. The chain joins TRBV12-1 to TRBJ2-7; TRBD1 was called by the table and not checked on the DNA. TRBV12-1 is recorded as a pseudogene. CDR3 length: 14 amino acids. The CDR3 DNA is TGTGCCAGCAGCTTGGACAGGACTCCCTACGAGCAGTACTTC. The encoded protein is CASSLDRTPYEQYF.

This CDR3 is CASSLDRGPQHF. CDR3 in DNA: TGTGCCAGCAGCTTAGACAGGGGGCCCCAGCATTTT. This chain links TRBV7-9 with TRBJ1-5, with 7 bases fitting TRBD1. The V gene's germline CDR1 is SEHNR and CDR2 FQNEAQ (reference sequence). Trimming at V came to 1 base and at J to 9 bases, leaving 0 bases not matched to a gene. The CDR3 runs to 12 residues.

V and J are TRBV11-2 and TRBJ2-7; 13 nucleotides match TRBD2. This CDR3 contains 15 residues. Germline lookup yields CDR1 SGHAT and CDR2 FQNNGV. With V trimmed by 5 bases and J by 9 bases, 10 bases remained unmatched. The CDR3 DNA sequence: TGTGCCAGCAGCCCGGCAGGACTAGCGGGAGTCGGGCAGTACTTC. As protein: CASSPAGLAGVGQYF.